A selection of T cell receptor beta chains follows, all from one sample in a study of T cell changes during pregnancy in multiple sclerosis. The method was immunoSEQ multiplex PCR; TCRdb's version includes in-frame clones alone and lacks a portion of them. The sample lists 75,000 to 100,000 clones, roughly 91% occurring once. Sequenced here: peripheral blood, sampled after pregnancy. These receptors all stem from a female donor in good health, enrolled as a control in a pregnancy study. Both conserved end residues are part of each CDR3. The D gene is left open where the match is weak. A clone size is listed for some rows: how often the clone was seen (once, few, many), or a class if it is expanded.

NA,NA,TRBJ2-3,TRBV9,TGTGCCAGCAGCCGGACTGGAGGCACAGATACGCAGTATTTT,CASSRTGGTDTQYF
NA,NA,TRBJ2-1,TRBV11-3,TGTGCCAGCAGTGGGGGGGGGCACGGTGAGCAGTTCTTC,CASSGGGHGEQFF
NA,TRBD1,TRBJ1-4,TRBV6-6,TGTGCCAGCAGAGACTCCGGGACAGGAGAAAAACTGTTTTTT,CASRDSGTGEKLFF
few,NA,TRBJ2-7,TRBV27,TGTGCCAGCAGTTTTGGCAGGGGTTACGAGCAGTACTTC,CASSFGRGYEQYF
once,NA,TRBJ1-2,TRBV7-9,TGTGCCAGCAGCTTAGACACAAAAAACTATGGCTACACCTTC,CASSLDTKNYGYTF
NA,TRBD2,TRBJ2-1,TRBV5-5,TGTGCCAGCAGCTTGGGGACTAGCGGGGGCCTCGAGCAGTTCTTC,CASSLGTSGGLEQFF
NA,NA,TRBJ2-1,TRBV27,TGTGCCAGCAGTTTAGCGGCGGGTCTTTATAATGAGCAGTTCTTC,CASSLAAGLYNEQFF
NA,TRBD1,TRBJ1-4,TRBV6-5,TGTGCCAGCCAGGGGGGCGTAGCGGAAAAACTGTTTTTT,CASQGGVAEKLFF
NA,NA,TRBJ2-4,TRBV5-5,TGTGCCAGCAGCCCATTGGCCAAAAACATTCAGTACTTC,CASSPLAKNIQYF
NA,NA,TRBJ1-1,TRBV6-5,TGTGCCAGCAGTTACTCGAGGAACACTGAAGCTTTCTTT,CASSYSRNTEAFF
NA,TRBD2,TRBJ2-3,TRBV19,TGTGCCACCGCAAGCGGGAAAGATACGCAGTATTTT,CATASGKDTQYF
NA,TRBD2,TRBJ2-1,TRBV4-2,TGTGCCAGCAGCGGGGGGGGTGACTACAATGAGCAGTTCTTC,CASSGGGDYNEQFF
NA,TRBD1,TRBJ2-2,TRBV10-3,TGTGCCATCAGTCCACAGGGGACCGGGGAGCTGTTTTTT,CAISPQGTGELFF
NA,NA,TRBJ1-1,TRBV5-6,TGTGCCAGCAGCTTGCCCAACGCCCTAATAAACACTGAAGCTTTCTTT,CASSLPNALINTEAFF
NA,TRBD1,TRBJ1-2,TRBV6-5,TGTGCCAGCAGTTATGGGACAGGGACCGTGGGCTATGGCTACACCTTC,CASSYGTGTVGYGYTF
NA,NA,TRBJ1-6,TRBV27,TGTGCCAGCAGTCGCGACAGTAATTCACCCCTCCACTTT,CASSRDSNSPLHF
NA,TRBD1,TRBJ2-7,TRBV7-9,TGTGCCAGCGTTTTAAACAGGGGACCCCTGGAGCAGTACTTC,CASVLNRGPLEQYF
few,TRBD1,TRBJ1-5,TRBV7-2,TGTGCCAGCAGCTTGTTCTGGCAGGGGGATCAGCCCCAGCATTTT,CASSLFWQGDQPQHF
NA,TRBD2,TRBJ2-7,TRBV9,TGTGCCAGCAGCGTAGGCCCAGCGGGGGCCGCCTACGAGCAGTACTTC,CASSVGPAGAAYEQYF
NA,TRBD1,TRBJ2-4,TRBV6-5,TGTGCCAGCAGCGACCAGGGACAGCGGAACATTCAGTACTTC,CASSDQGQRNIQYF
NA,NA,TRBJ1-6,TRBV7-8,TGTGCCAGCAGCCCGAGGGGGGGGAGAGATAATTCACCCCTCCACTTT,CASSPRGGRDNSPLHF
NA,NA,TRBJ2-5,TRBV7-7,TGTGCTAGCAGCTTAGCGCGGGGTATTGGAGAGACCCAGTACTTC,CASSLARGIGETQYF
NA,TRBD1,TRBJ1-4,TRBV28,TGTGCCAGCAGGGGGATGACAGGGATGGGTGAAAAACTGTTTTTT,CASRGMTGMGEKLFF
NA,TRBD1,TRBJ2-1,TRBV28,TGTGCCAGCAGTTCTCACAGGGGGCCTGGGGATGAGCAGTTCTTC,CASSSHRGPGDEQFF
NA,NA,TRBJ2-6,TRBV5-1,TGCGCCAGCAGTTACCCAGGGGACTCTGGGGCCAACGTCCTGACTTTC,CASSYPGDSGANVLTF
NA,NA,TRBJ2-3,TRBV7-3,TGTGCCAGCAGCACCCACATAGAGGGGGGCACAGATACGCAGTATTTT,CASSTHIEGGTDTQYF
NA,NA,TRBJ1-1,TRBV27,TGTGCCAGCAGAGGGGTCACTGAAGCTTTCTTT,CASRGVTEAFF
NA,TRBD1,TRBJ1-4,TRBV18,TGTGCCAGCTCACCCCTGGACAGGGGAAAGGGTGAAAAACTGTTTTTT,CASSPLDRGKGEKLFF
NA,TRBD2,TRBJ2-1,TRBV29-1,TGCAGCGTTGAAGACCCACTAGCGGGGGGGATCAATGAGCAGTTCTTC,CSVEDPLAGGINEQFF
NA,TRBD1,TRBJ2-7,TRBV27,TGTGCCAGCACCCCCCTGGGACAGGGACGGGGGGAGCAGTACTTC,CASTPLGQGRGEQYF
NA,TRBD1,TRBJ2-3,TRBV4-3,TGCGCCAGCAGCCAAGTCAGGGGGAACACAGATACGCAGTATTTT,CASSQVRGNTDTQYF
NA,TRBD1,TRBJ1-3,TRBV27,TGTGCCAGCAGTCTGACAGGGGGCGGTGGAAACACCATATATTTT,CASSLTGGGGNTIYF
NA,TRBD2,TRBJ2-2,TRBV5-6,TGTGCCAGCAGCTTCCCCTCTAGCGGGGGGACCGGGGAGCTGTTTTTT,CASSFPSSGGTGELFF
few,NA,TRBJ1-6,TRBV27,TGTGCCAGCAGCCCCCGGGGAGGGTGGTCACCCCTCCACTTT,CASSPRGGWSPLHF
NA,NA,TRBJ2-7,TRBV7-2,TGTGCCAGCAGCTTAGAGATGGACACCTACGAGCAGTACTTC,CASSLEMDTYEQYF
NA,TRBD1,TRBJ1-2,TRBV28,TGTGCCAGCAGTTTGTTGGGGACAGCTAACTATGGCTACACCTTC,CASSLLGTANYGYTF
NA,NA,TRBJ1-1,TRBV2,TGTGCCAGCAGGTCGGACAGTTCGGGAACTGAAGCTTTCTTT,CASRSDSSGTEAFF
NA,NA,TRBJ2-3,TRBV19,TGTGCCAGTAGTGATCAGACCTCGGGGATTGATACGCAGTATTTT,CASSDQTSGIDTQYF
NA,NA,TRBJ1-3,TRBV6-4,TGTGCCAGCAGTGACCGCCCCACAGGGTGGAAGGGAAACACCATATATTTT,CASSDRPTGWKGNTIYF
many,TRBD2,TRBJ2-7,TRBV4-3,TGCGCCAGCAGCCAAACTAGCGGGGGGGGACCCTACGAGCAGTACTTC,CASSQTSGGGPYEQYF
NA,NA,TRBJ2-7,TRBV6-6,TGTGCCAGCAGTTACGAAGCGTGGGTCTACGAGCAGTACTTC,CASSYEAWVYEQYF
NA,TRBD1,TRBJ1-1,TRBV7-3,TGTGCCAGCAGTCCAACAGGGGGAAGGAACACTGAAGCTTTCTTT,CASSPTGGRNTEAFF
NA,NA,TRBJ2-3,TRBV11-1,TGTGCCAGCAGCTTTACAGGGCAAAGAGATACGCAGTATTTT,CASSFTGQRDTQYF
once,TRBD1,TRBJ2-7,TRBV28,TGTGCCAGCAGTCTGCCGGGACAGTCCATTCTCGAGCAGTACTTC,CASSLPGQSILEQYF
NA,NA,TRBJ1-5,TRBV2,TGTGCCAGCAGTGAATTGGTGGTAGATGAGCCCCAGCATTTT,CASSELVVDEPQHF
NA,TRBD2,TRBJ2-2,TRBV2,TGTGCCAGCACTAAGGGACTAGCGGGGGGCTACGGGGAGCTGTTTTTT,CASTKGLAGGYGELFF
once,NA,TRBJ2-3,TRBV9,TGTGCCAGCAGCGTAGCACAGACCTACACAGATACGCAGTATTTT,CASSVAQTYTDTQYF
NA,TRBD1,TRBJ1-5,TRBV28,TGTGCCAGCAGTAGGGGGCTGGACAATCAGCCCCAGCATTTT,CASSRGLDNQPQHF
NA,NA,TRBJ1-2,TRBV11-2,TGTGCCAGCAGCAAACACCCAGCTAACTATGGCTACACCTTC,CASSKHPANYGYTF
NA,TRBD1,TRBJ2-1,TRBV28,TGTGCCAGCGAACACTTATTTATGAAGGGGGCGCATGAGCAGTTCTTC,CASEHLFMKGAHEQFF
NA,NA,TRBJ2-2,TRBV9,TGTGCCAGTAGACAGACAAACGACGGGGAGCTGTTTTTT,CASRQTNDGELFF
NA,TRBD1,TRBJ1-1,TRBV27,TGTGCCAGCAGTTCATCTGACAGGGTGAACACTGAAGCTTTCTTT,CASSSSDRVNTEAFF
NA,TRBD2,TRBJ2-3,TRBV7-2,TGTGCCAGCAGCTTAGTATCAGCGGGGGTGCCCGATACGCAGTATTTT,CASSLVSAGVPDTQYF